These T cell receptor beta chains were read from a single sample in a study of shared clonotypes between healthy human individuals. The assay was immunoSEQ multiplex PCR, and TCRdb's table has in-frame clones only and misses some. Of 1.4 million to 1.5 million clones listed, around 97% are singletons. The sequenced material came from naive CD4+ T cells sorted from blood. These receptors all come from a man under 40 in good health. Both conserved end residues are part of each CDR3. Each record gives: V gene, J gene, D gene, clone size, CDR3 DNA, CDR3 protein. A D gene is named only where the DNA matches it firmly. Clone size is stated in some rows and not others, as once, few, many or a class when expanded.

>TRBV11-3|TRBJ2-1|TRBD2|.
TGTGCCAGCAGCCGCTCCGGGACTACCGGTGAGCAGTTCTTC
CASSRSGTTGEQFF
>TRBV7-9|TRBJ1-3|.|.
TGTGCCAGCAGCTTATTTCGCGACCAAGGAAACACCATATATTTT
CASSLFRDQGNTIYF
>TRBV5-1|TRBJ2-7|.|.
TGCGCCAGCAGCTTGCCCCGACAGGCACCCTACGAGCAGTACTTC
CASSLPRQAPYEQYF
>TRBV18|TRBJ2-2|.|.
TGTGCCAGCTCACCATTAATAGGTAGCTCAGCCACCGGGGAGCTGTTTTTT
CASSPLIGSSATGELFF
>TRBV14|TRBJ2-7|TRBD1|.
TGTGCCAGCAGCCAACAGACAGGGGCCGAGCAGTACTTC
CASSQQTGAEQYF
>TRBV7-2|TRBJ1-5|.|.
TGTGCCAGCAGCTCGGGACGGAATAGCAATCAGCCCCAGCATTTT
CASSSGRNSNQPQHF
>TRBV27|TRBJ1-1|.|.
TGTGCCAGCAGTTTATTCGGACGGAACACTGAAGCTTTCTTT
CASSLFGRNTEAFF
>TRBV5-6|TRBJ2-5|.|.
TGTGCCAGCAGCGTCGGGACCCCGAACGGTCGGACCCAGTACTTC
CASSVGTPNGRTQYF
>TRBV5-5|TRBJ2-7|TRBD2|.
TGTGCCAGCAGCTTTTTCCGGACTAGCGACTCAGTCTCCTACGAGCAGTACTTC
CASSFFRTSDSVSYEQYF
>TRBV10-3|TRBJ2-3|.|.
TGTGCCATCAGGGACAGAGCAGCGGATACGCAGTATTTT
CAIRDRAADTQYF
>TRBV19|TRBJ2-7|.|.
TGTGCCAGTAGTTCAATGACAGTTAGCGACGAGCAGTACTTC
CASSSMTVSDEQYF
>TRBV28|TRBJ2-7|TRBD2|once
TGTGCCAGCAGTTCGAATAGCGGGCGTTACTTC
CASSSNSGRYF
>TRBV7-2|TRBJ2-2|TRBD2|.
TGTGCCAGCAGCCCCCCTAGCGGGAGGGGCCGGGAGCTGTTTTTT
CASSPPSGRGRELFF
>TRBV2|TRBJ2-1|TRBD2|.
TGTGCCAGCAGTGAAACGTCTAGCGGGGGCTCCTACAATGAGCAGTTCTTC
CASSETSSGGSYNEQFF
>TRBV9|TRBJ2-7|.|once
TGTGCCAGCAGCGTAGGTTGGGGGGTCTCCTACGAGCAGTACTTC
CASSVGWGVSYEQYF
>TRBV7-2|TRBJ2-7|TRBD2|.
TGTGCCAGCAGCAGTAGCGGGAGCCTCAACGAGCAGTACTTC
CASSSSGSLNEQYF
>TRBV10-3|TRBJ2-2|.|.
TGTGCCATCAGTGATCCACAGTCGCGTAACACCGGGGAGCTGTTTTTT
CAISDPQSRNTGELFF
>TRBV6-1|TRBJ1-2|.|once
TGTGCCAGCAGTGTAGGGCCGGCAGGCTATGGCTACACCTTC
CASSVGPAGYGYTF
>TRBV5-1|TRBJ1-1|TRBD1|.
TGCGCCAGCAGACCCCTGGTTGCCAGACAGGGGGGAACTGAAGCTTTCTTT
CASRPLVARQGGTEAFF
>TRBV27|TRBJ2-7|.|few
TGTGCCAGCAGTTTCGCAGGGGCGGCCTACGAGCAGTACTTC
CASSFAGAAYEQYF
>TRBV25-1|TRBJ1-1|.|.
TGTGCCAGCAGTGAATGGCCGGGCACTGAAGCTTTCTTT
CASSEWPGTEAFF
>TRBV5-1|TRBJ1-5|TRBD1|.
TGCGCCAGCGGCCGACAGGGGTCCGCTGAAGGTCAGCCCCAGCATTTT
CASGRQGSAEGQPQHF
>TRBV27|TRBJ2-1|.|.
TGTGCCAGCAGGGCCCAGGGGAGCTCCTACAATGAGCAGTTCTTC
CASRAQGSSYNEQFF
>TRBV9|TRBJ2-3|.|.
TGTGCCAGCAGCGTAGCTGTGGGGCAGGGAGATACGCAGTATTTT
CASSVAVGQGDTQYF
>TRBV5-1|TRBJ1-2|.|.
TGCGCCAGCAGCTTGACTCAGTATGGCTACACCTTC
CASSLTQYGYTF
>TRBV9|TRBJ2-2|.|.
TGTGCCAGCAGCGTATCCCACGTGTGGAACACCGGGGAGCTGTTTTTT
CASSVSHVWNTGELFF
>TRBV4-1|TRBJ2-3|.|.
TGCGCCAGCAGCCAAACTAGACTAAACACAGATACGCAGTATTTT
CASSQTRLNTDTQYF
>TRBV7-9|TRBJ2-1|TRBD2|.
TGTGCCAGCACGGGCGGGAGGGTAGACAATGAGCAGTTCTTC
CASTGGRVDNEQFF
>TRBV14|TRBJ2-7|.|once
TGTGCCAGCAGCCAAGACCCCCACGAGCAGTACTTC
CASSQDPHEQYF
>TRBV30|TRBJ1-5|.|.
TGTGCCTGGAGTGTTGGGACGAGGGAGGATCAGCCCCAGCATTTT
CAWSVGTREDQPQHF
>TRBV7-8|TRBJ2-3|.|once
TGTGCCAGCACCCTTAGGCGTTTAACTAGCACAGATACGCAGTATTTT
CASTLRRLTSTDTQYF